This T cell receptor beta chain appears in the sequencing data of a study of T cell changes during pregnancy in multiple sclerosis. V shed 4 bases, J shed 1 base, and the junction held 6 bases outside the gene matches. Germline CDR1 SGHDT, CDR2 YYEEEE. The CDR3 totals 17 residues. The table came from immunoSEQ multiplex PCR; TCRdb's copy has only in-frame clones and leaves some out. This sample has 70,000 or so clones, with 90% to 95% found just once. This sequence joins TRBV5-6 and TRBJ2-6, with 9 bases that match TRBD1. This sequence was found in a female donor in good health, enrolled as a control in a pregnancy study. Material: peripheral blood, obtained in the third trimester of pregnancy. CDR3 DNA sequence: TGTGCCAGCAGCCGCCGACAGGGGGGTTCTGGGGCCAACGTCCTGACTTTC. It codes for CASSRRQGGSGANVLTF. Filled out from reference TRBV5-6 and TRBJ2-6, the complete variable domain reads DAGVTQSPTHLIKTRGQQVTLRCSPKSGHDTVSWYQQALGQGPQFIFQYYEEEERQRGNFPDRFSGHQFPNYSSELNVNALLLGDSALYLCASSRRQGGSGANVLTFGAGSRLTVL.